The 20 T cell receptor beta chains below come from one sample, sequenced in a study of blood T cell repertoires in COVID-19. Produced via immunoSEQ multiplex PCR; TCRdb's table is partial and in-frame only. The sample lists 25,000 to 30,000 clones; 77% were seen once. Material for sequencing was peripheral blood. These receptors all stem from a woman aged 70-85 years with active or convalescent COVID-19.

This chain uses TRBV7-2 with TRBJ1-2; a possible D gene is TRBD1 (5 bases). CDR3 size: 14 residues. Germline V gene lookup returns CDR1 SGHTA and CDR2 FQGNSA. Deletions cut 5 bases from V and 2 bases from J, with 12 bases between. CDR3 bases: TGTGCCAGCAGCCCGAGCACAGGCAACTATGGCTACACCTTC. Translating gives CASSPSTGNYGYTF.

This clone was detected only a few times. The chain couples TRBV6-1 to TRBJ1-4, with 7 bases lining up with TRBD1. Germline loops: CDR1 MNHNS, CDR2 SASEGT. Trimming at V came to 0 bases and at J to 7 bases, leaving 5 bases not matched to a gene. This CDR3 has 15 amino acids. The CDR3 loop is CASSEATTGSEKLFF. DNA for the CDR3: TGTGCCAGCAGTGAAGCAACGACAGGGAGTGAAAAACTGTTTTTT.

The chain uses TRBV11-1 and TRBJ1-1; no definite D call. There are 15 residues in the CDR3. V lost 3 bases and J 7 bases, leaving 18 bases between the germline ends. Germline V gene sequence: CDR1 SGHAT, CDR2 FQDESV (reference sequence). This CDR3 is CASSFLIGVPGEAFF. The CDR3 DNA reads TGTGCCAGCAGCTTTCTCATTGGTGTGCCAGGTGAAGCTTTCTTT.

The rearrangement joins TRBV6-4 to TRBJ1-5; 9 nucleotides align to TRBD1. Trimming took 6 bases from V and 5 from J; bases not matched to a gene: 11. Germline V gives CDR1 MRHNA, CDR2 SNTAGT. This CDR3 has 16 amino acids. Here the CDR3 reads CASSGGQGRYDQPQHF. CDR3 DNA sequence: TGTGCCAGCAGCGGTGGACAGGGGCGTTACGATCAGCCCCAGCATTTT.

The rearrangement uses TRBV30 and TRBJ1-5, with D possibly being TRBD1 (5 bases). The germline V gene encodes CDR1 GTSNPN and CDR2 SVGIG (reference sequence). There are 14 residues in the CDR3. V shed 1 base and J shed 5 bases, with 12 bases lying between them. CDR3 sequence (DNA): TGTGCCTGGAGTGCCCCGGGGGTCTATCAGCCCCAGCATTTT. Its translation is CAWSAPGVYQPQHF.

The genes are TRBV7-9 and TRBJ1-3, with D unclear. CDR1 SEHNR and CDR2 FQNEAQ come from the germline V gene (reference sequence). Trimming cost V 5 bases and J 0 bases, with 11 bases left between them. The CDR3 loop spans 15 amino acids. The CDR3 nucleotides are TGTGCCAGCAGCCCCTCCCTTCTCTCTGGAAACACCATATATTTT. Amino acids: CASSPSLLSGNTIYF.

The table lists this clone with a few counts. The J gene is TRBJ2-4, the V gene TRBV5-1, with TRBD1 identical over 7 bases. Germline values: CDR1 SGHRS, CDR2 YFSETQ. The CDR3 covers 16 residues. The V gene end was trimmed by 4 bases and the J gene end by 0 bases; junction bases not matched to a gene: 7. Here the CDR3 reads CASSQETGPAKNIQYF. The CDR3 bases are TGCGCCAGCAGCCAGGAGACAGGGCCAGCCAAAAACATTCAGTACTTC.

The CDR3 region is CASSQDLTRTGFTDTQYF. CDR3 coding DNA: TGCGCCAGCAGCCAAGATCTCACGAGGACAGGATTCACAGATACGCAGTATTTT. The V gene is TRBV4-3, the J gene TRBJ2-3, with TRBD1 matching 7 bases. The J segment lost 2 bases and the V segment lost 0 bases, leaving 11 bases of the junction unmatched. Germline V lookup: CDR1 LGHNA, CDR2 YSLEER. The CDR3 contains 18 residues.

This chain uses TRBV5-4 with TRBJ2-1; the match to TRBD1 covers 7 bases. The germline V gene has CDR1 SGHNT and CDR2 YYREEE (reference sequence). The CDR3 loop spans 14 amino acids. Losses at the gene ends were 3 bases for V and 9 bases for J; bases not matched to a gene: 9. The CDR3 protein is CASSWVDRTSEQFF. The CDR3 DNA is TGTGCCAGCAGCTGGGTGGACAGGACATCTGAGCAGTTCTTC. Using reference TRBV5-4 and TRBJ2-1 for the parts outside the CDR3, the full variable domain is ETGVTQSPTHLIKTRGQQVTLRCSSQSGHNTVSWYQQALGQGPQFIFQYYREEENGRGNFPPRFSGLQFPNYSSELNVNALELDDSALYLCASSWVDRTSEQFFGPGTRLTVL.

The chain carries TRBV29-1 and TRBJ1-2, with D perhaps matching TRBD1 (5 bases). Per the germline V gene, CDR1 is SQVTM and CDR2 is ANQGSEA. Trimming cost V 6 bases and J 7 bases, with 21 bases left between them. The CDR3 extends over 14 amino acids. The CDR3 loop reads CSVSPSGWTSGYTF. The CDR3 region has the DNA TGCAGCGTCTCACCCTCAGGGTGGACGAGTGGCTACACCTTC.

V is TRBV6-4 and J is TRBJ1-1; D remains ambiguous. Trimming stripped 6 bases from V and 4 bases from J, with 15 bases between. The CDR3 runs 14 residues. Germline V gene lookup returns CDR1 MRHNA and CDR2 SNTAGT. CDR3 sequence: CASRAQPDFTEAFF. In DNA form, the CDR3 reads TGTGCCAGCAGGGCCCAACCAGATTTCACTGAAGCTTTCTTT.

This clone was seen a handful of times. The chain recombines TRBV30 with TRBJ1-1; 12 bases match TRBD1. The length of the CDR3 is 17 residues. The V and J ends lost 3 bases and 5 bases, in that order; junction bases with no gene match: 13. Germline V lookup: CDR1 GTSNPN, CDR2 SVGIG (reference sequence). The CDR3 bases are TGTGCCTGGAGGGGGGACAGGGGGCCCTCAATTAGGACTGAAGCTTTCTTT. Translating it yields CAWRGDRGPSIRTEAFF.

This clone has only one observation. The chain employs TRBV3-1 (or the pseudogene TRBV3-2) and TRBJ1-6; a possible D gene is TRBD1 (6 bases). Between the trimmed V and J ends, which lost 3 bases and 13 bases, there was a span of 19 bases. Germline V gives CDR1 LGHDT, CDR2 YNNKEL (reference sequence). The CDR3 spans 15 residues. The DNA of the CDR3 is TGTGCCAGCAGCCAGGGGGCGAGAGGGGTTTCCCCCCTCCACTTT. The encoded protein is CASSQGARGVSPLHF.

V is TRBV15 and J is TRBJ1-1; no firm D call. V lost 9 bases, J lost 0 bases, and 14 bases lay in between. The CDR3 length is 14 residues. Per germline, CDR1 LNHNV and CDR2 YYDKDF (reference sequence). CDR3 protein: CATNRGTLNTEAFF. DNA of the CDR3: TGTGCCACAAACCGGGGAACCTTGAACACTGAAGCTTTCTTT.

V and J are TRBV6-6 and TRBJ2-7, with 8 nucleotides matching TRBD1. The germline CDR1 and CDR2 sequences are MNHNY and SVGAGI (reference sequence). The CDR3 spans 16 residues. V shed 2 bases, J shed 3 bases, and the junction held 9 bases outside the gene matches. The CDR3 spells CASSYPSLGQVYEQYF. The CDR3 DNA reads as TGTGCCAGCAGTTACCCGTCGTTGGGACAGGTCTACGAGCAGTACTTC.

The rearrangement uses TRBV5-5 and TRBJ1-3; the match to TRBD1 covers 8 bases. V trimming: 4 bases; J trimming: 1 base; junction bases outside the gene matches: 10. CDR1 is SGHKS, CDR2 YYEKEE, per germline (reference sequence). The CDR3 loop spans 17 amino acids. For the CDR3, the DNA is TGTGCCAGCAGCACAGGACAGGGACTGCGGTCTGGAAACACCATATATTTT. Its translation is CASSTGQGLRSGNTIYF.

This clone has a handful of counts. Written as DNA, the CDR3 is TGTGCCAGCAGCCCGGCTGGCGGGGGGCAGTACTTC. Protein product: CASSPAGGGQYF. V usage is TRBV5-6 and J usage is TRBJ2-7; 7 nucleotides align to TRBD2. Trimming removed 4 bases from V and 9 bases from J; junction bases left unmatched: 7. The CDR3 contains 12 residues. Germline loops: CDR1 SGHDT, CDR2 YYEEEE.

This clone was counted a few times. The gene calls are TRBV9 and TRBJ2-7; TRBD1 might be the D (5 bases). V was cut by 4 bases and J by 0 bases, with 14 bases left in between. Germline CDR1 reads SGDLS; CDR2 reads YYNGEE. There are 15 residues in the CDR3. The CDR3 spells CASSPFQGNSYEQYF. CDR3 bases: TGTGCCAGCAGCCCCTTCCAGGGAAACTCCTACGAGCAGTACTTC.

The chain links TRBV27 to TRBJ1-6; D is unresolved. V gave up 6 bases and J gave up 0 bases, with 15 bases separating them. Germline values: CDR1 MNHEY, CDR2 SMNVEV (reference sequence). This CDR3 spans 17 amino acids. CDR3 sequence reads: CASSLSSLSSYNSPLHF. The DNA of the CDR3 is TGTGCCAGCAGCCTCTCCTCTCTGAGCTCCTATAATTCACCCCTCCACTTT.

The chain is built from TRBV28 and TRBJ2-7, with 9 nucleotides matching TRBD2. Germline loops: CDR1 MDHEN, CDR2 SYDVKM. After removal of 5 bases from V and 1 base from J, the junction contained 3 bases not matched to a gene. The CDR3 sequence is 14 residues long. CDR3 nucleotide sequence: TGTGCCAGCAGTAGTAGCGGGAGTTCCTACGAGCAGTACTTC. As protein: CASSSSGSSYEQYF.